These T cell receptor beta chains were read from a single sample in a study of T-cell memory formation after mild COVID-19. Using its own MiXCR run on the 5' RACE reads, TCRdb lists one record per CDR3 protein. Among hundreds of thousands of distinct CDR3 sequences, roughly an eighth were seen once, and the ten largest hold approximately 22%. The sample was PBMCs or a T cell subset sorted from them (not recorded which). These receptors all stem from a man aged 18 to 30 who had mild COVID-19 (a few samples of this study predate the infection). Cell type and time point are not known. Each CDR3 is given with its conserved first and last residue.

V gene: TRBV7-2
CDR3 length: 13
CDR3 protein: CASSQDSMIGQFF

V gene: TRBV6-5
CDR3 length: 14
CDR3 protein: CASSYSNRQETQYF

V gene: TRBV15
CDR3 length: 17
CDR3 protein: CATSRDLGDSGANVLTF

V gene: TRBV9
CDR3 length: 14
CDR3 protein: CASSVAGVAYEQYF

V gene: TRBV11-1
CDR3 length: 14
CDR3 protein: CASSTRAAYSPLHF

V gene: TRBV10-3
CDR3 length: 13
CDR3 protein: CAISESRADTQYF

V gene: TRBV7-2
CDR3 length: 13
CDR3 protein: CASSLIVSVEQYF

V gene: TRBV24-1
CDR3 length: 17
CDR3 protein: CATSDAPPTGDQETQYF

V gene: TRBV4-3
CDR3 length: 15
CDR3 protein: CASRNNKGGTDTQYF

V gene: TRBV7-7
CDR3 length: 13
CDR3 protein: CASSLDARQPQHF

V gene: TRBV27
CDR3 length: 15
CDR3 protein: CASSLTGISTDTQYF

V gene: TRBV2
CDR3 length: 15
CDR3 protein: CASRPQGRGTDTQYF

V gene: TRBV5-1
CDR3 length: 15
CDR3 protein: CASSAGDSNAGELFF

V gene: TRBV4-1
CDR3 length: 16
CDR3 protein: CASSQDWGGSSYEQYF

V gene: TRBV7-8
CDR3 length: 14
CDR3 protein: CASSVNSGEETQYF

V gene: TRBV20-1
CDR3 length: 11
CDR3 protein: CTTGRGTEAFF

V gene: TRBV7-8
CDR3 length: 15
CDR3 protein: CASSADAWNTGELFF

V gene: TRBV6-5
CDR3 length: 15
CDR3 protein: CASSSVAAGNTEAFF

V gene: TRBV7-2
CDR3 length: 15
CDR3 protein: CASSLRWRTADTQYF

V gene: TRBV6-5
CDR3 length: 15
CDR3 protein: CASTSPQTSGGTQYF

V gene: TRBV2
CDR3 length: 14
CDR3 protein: CASRGTGFYNEQFF

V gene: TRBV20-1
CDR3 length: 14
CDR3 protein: CSARPGQGNTEAFF

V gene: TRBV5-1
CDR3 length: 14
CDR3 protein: CASSFQGGGEKLFF

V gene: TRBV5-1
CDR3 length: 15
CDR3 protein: CASRRDGTEKETQYF

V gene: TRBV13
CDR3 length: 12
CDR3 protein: CASSLPKDTQYF

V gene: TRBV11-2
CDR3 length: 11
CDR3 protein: CASSLVAIQFF

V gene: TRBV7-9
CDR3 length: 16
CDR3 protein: CATAAGLAGRTDTQYF

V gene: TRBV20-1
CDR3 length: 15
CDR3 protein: CSASTAASPIWPQHF

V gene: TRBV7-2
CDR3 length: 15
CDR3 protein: CASSKQGSTNEKLFF

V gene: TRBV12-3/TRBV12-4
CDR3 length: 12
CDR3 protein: CASSLMPYEQYF

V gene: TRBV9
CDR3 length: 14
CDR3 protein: CASSVGGDTDTQYF